The rows below give T cell receptor beta chains drawn from one sample of a study of T cell responses to AZD1222 COVID-19 vaccine. Method: immunoSEQ multiplex PCR; TCRdb's copy keeps in-frame clones and lacks some. The sample includes about 110,000 clones, around 96% seen only once; the top ten take more than 2%. The material sequenced was peripheral blood, taken on day 0 of AZD1222 vaccination. The receptors come from an adult in good health. Both conserved end residues are part of each CDR3. A D gene is named only where the DNA matches it firmly. Some rows have no size entry. The others give once, few or many, or a class for an expanded clone.

.	.	TRBJ2-3	TRBV11-3	CASSFSESTDTQYF	TGTGCCAGCAGCTTTTCTGAGAGCACAGATACGCAGTATTTT
.	.	TRBJ1-5	TRBV3-1/TRBV3-2	CASSQDRNQPQHF	TGTGCCAGCAGCCAAGATAGGAATCAGCCCCAGCATTTT
TRBD1	.	TRBJ1-6	TRBV30	CAWTRDRGLASSYNSPLHF	TGTGCCTGGACTCGAGACAGGGGGCTAGCAAGCTCCTATAATTCACCCCTCCACTTT
TRBD1	once	TRBJ1-5	TRBV28	CASSLPTGVVQPQHF	TGTGCCAGCAGTTTACCTACAGGGGTGGTTCAGCCCCAGCATTTT
.	.	TRBJ1-1	TRBV5-5	CASSFFDRVNTEAFF	TGTGCCAGCAGCTTCTTCGACAGAGTGAACACTGAAGCTTTCTTT
.	.	TRBJ2-5	TRBV5-1	CASSFTSVAPETQYF	TGCGCCAGCAGCTTTACATCCGTAGCTCCAGAGACCCAGTACTTC
.	.	TRBJ1-6	TRBV5-6	CASSLYLSSYNSPLHF	TGTGCCAGCAGCTTGTATCTGAGCTCCTATAATTCACCCCTCCACTTT
.	.	TRBJ2-1	TRBV4-2	CASSQDGYVGDEQFF	TGTGCCAGCAGCCAAGACGGGTATGTGGGGGATGAGCAGTTCTTC
.	.	TRBJ1-5	TRBV2	CASTPSGNQPQHF	TGTGCCAGCACCCCATCCGGCAATCAGCCCCAGCATTTT
.	.	TRBJ2-3	TRBV1	CTSRSPRTSGETTDTQYF	TGCACCAGCAGATCCCCCCGGACTAGCGGGGAGACCACAGATACGCAGTATTTT
.	.	TRBJ2-2	TRBV7-6	CASSPTTRVPGELFF	TGTGCCAGCAGCCCCACTACGAGAGTCCCCGGGGAGCTGTTTTTT
.	.	TRBJ2-1	TRBV2	CASSGAGLSYNEQFF	TGTGCCAGCAGTGGAGCAGGACTCTCCTACAATGAGCAGTTCTTC
.	.	TRBJ2-5	TRBV7-2	CASSYEGQETQYF	TGTGCCAGCAGCTACGAGGGACAAGAGACCCAGTACTTC
.	.	TRBJ1-1	TRBV5-1	CASSLGTSRTEAFF	TGCGCCAGCAGCTTGGGGACATCTCGAACTGAAGCTTTCTTT
.	.	TRBJ1-6	TRBV7-2	CASSLAFGQTNSPLHF	TGTGCCAGCAGCTTAGCCTTTGGGCAGACCAATTCACCCCTCCACTTT
TRBD1	.	TRBJ2-3	TRBV7-9	CASSPGQITDTQYF	TGTGCCAGCAGCCCGGGACAGATCACAGATACGCAGTATTTT
TRBD1	.	TRBJ1-6	TRBV6-5	CASSVLWDRDSPLHF	TGTGCCAGCAGCGTTTTGTGGGACAGGGATTCACCCCTCCACTTT
.	.	TRBJ2-7	TRBV4-1	CASSPGREAREQYF	TGCGCCAGCAGTCCCGGACGGGAAGCGCGGGAGCAGTACTTC
.	.	TRBJ1-1	TRBV4-3	CASSRSVNTEAFF	TGCGCCAGCAGCCGATCGGTGAACACTGAAGCTTTCTTT
.	.	TRBJ1-1	TRBV28	CASTPRGRAENTEAFF	TGTGCCAGCACCCCAAGAGGCCGAGCGGAGAACACTGAAGCTTTCTTT
.	.	TRBJ1-2	TRBV12-3/TRBV12-4	CASSLSRGYGYTF	TGTGCCAGCAGTTTAAGCAGGGGCTATGGCTACACCTTC
TRBD1	.	TRBJ2-7	TRBV28	CASSPRTGRPYEQYF	TGTGCCAGCAGTCCGAGGACAGGTCGCCCCTACGAGCAGTACTTC
.	.	TRBJ2-7	TRBV28	CASSSGRREQYF	TGTGCCAGCAGTTCCGGACGGCGGGAGCAGTACTTC
TRBD2	.	TRBJ2-7	TRBV27	CASSSQRGVNEQYF	TGTGCCAGCAGTTCGCAGCGGGGGGTCAACGAGCAGTACTTC
.	.	TRBJ1-2	TRBV10-3	CAIRSGKTNYGYTF	TGTGCCATCAGATCAGGAAAAACTAACTATGGCTACACCTTC
.	.	TRBJ2-7	TRBV6-5	CASRSTGYYEQYF	TGTGCCAGCAGGTCAACAGGGTACTACGAGCAGTACTTC
TRBD2	.	TRBJ2-7	TRBV28	CASRSMGLAPEQYF	TGTGCCAGCAGATCTATGGGACTAGCGCCCGAGCAGTACTTC
.	.	TRBJ1-1	TRBV11-1	CASSSIPFEAFF	TGTGCCAGCAGCTCCATACCTTTTGAAGCTTTCTTT
TRBD1	.	TRBJ2-7	TRBV4-3	CASSQEGTTGTGDTYEQYF	TGCGCCAGCAGCCAAGAGGGGACCACCGGGACAGGGGACACCTACGAGCAGTACTTC
TRBD1	.	TRBJ1-2	TRBV7-9	CASSFAGGYGYTF	TGTGCCAGCAGCTTTGCAGGGGGCTATGGCTACACCTTC
TRBD1	.	TRBJ2-7	TRBV5-5	CASTLGTVDEQYF	TGTGCCAGCACTCTGGGGACAGTAGACGAGCAGTACTTC
.	.	TRBJ1-5	TRBV27	CASSFQEGQPQHF	TGTGCCAGCAGTTTTCAAGAGGGGCAGCCCCAGCATTTT
.	.	TRBJ2-1	TRBV7-6	CASSGHNEQFF	TGTGCCAGCAGCGGACACAATGAGCAGTTCTTC
TRBD1	.	TRBJ1-1	TRBV13	CASSWRQGANTEAFF	TGTGCCAGCAGCTGGAGACAGGGGGCGAACACTGAAGCTTTCTTT
TRBD2	.	TRBJ2-3	TRBV28	CASSRTSGMSLDTQYF	TGTGCCAGCAGTCGGACTAGCGGGATGTCCCTAGATACGCAGTATTTT
.	.	TRBJ2-6	TRBV4-1	CASSLPNRYSGANVLTF	TGCGCCAGCAGCCTTCCGAACAGGTACTCTGGGGCCAACGTCCTGACTTTC
.	.	TRBJ2-1	TRBV27	CASSIDTYNEQFF	TGTGCCAGCAGTATCGACACCTACAATGAGCAGTTCTTC
.	once	TRBJ1-6	TRBV5-1	CASSLGPGDNSPLHF	TGCGCCAGCAGCTTGGGTCCAGGGGATAATTCACCCCTCCACTTT
TRBD2	.	TRBJ2-5	TRBV14	CASSQGGLAGDQETQYF	TGTGCCAGCAGCCAAGGGGGGCTAGCGGGAGACCAAGAGACCCAGTACTTC
TRBD1	.	TRBJ2-2	TRBV19	CASSPRTGANTGELFF	TGTGCCAGTAGTCCCAGGACAGGGGCGAACACCGGGGAGCTGTTTTTT
TRBD2	.	TRBJ2-2	TRBV5-8	CASSLGLAGGLTGELFF	TGTGCCAGCAGCTTGGGGCTAGCGGGAGGACTAACCGGGGAGCTGTTTTTT
TRBD1	.	TRBJ1-4	TRBV4-1	CASSPSSGTGEKLFF	TGCGCCAGCAGCCCCAGCTCCGGGACAGGAGAAAAACTGTTTTTT
.	.	TRBJ1-2	TRBV5-1	CASSLEGRGDGYTF	TGCGCCAGCAGCTTGGAGGGCAGGGGAGATGGCTACACCTTC
TRBD1	.	TRBJ2-7	TRBV7-8	CASSPKDPGGYHEQYF	TGTGCCAGCAGCCCTAAAGATCCAGGGGGCTACCACGAGCAGTACTTC
.	.	TRBJ2-1	TRBV4-1	CASSQEMGRRSYNEQFF	TGCGCCAGCAGCCAAGAAATGGGACGACGATCCTACAATGAGCAGTTCTTC
TRBD2	.	TRBJ2-5	TRBV3-1/TRBV3-2	CASSPQRGAWETQYF	TGTGCCAGCAGCCCTCAGCGGGGGGCTTGGGAGACCCAGTACTTC
TRBD1	once	TRBJ1-2	TRBV10-2	CASSESTGVSDYGYTF	TGCGCCAGCAGTGAGTCGACAGGGGTATCGGACTATGGCTACACCTTC
.	.	TRBJ2-2	TRBV3-1/TRBV3-2	CASSLHGGSSPGELFF	TGTGCCAGCAGCCTCCATGGGGGGAGTAGCCCCGGGGAGCTGTTTTTT
TRBD1	.	TRBJ2-7	TRBV11-1	CASSQGQVQTYEQYF	TGTGCCAGCAGCCAAGGACAGGTCCAAACCTACGAGCAGTACTTC
TRBD1	.	TRBJ1-2	TRBV4-1	CASSHEGTGSRGYTF	TGCGCCAGCAGCCACGAGGGGACAGGGTCCCGTGGCTACACCTTC